Below, 19 T cell receptor beta chains from the same sample are listed, as sequenced in a study of CD8 T cells in ankylosing spondylitis. TCRdb recomputed calls from the 5' RACE reads with MiXCR, one row per CDR3 protein. The table has approximately 440,000 distinct CDR3 sequences, about 15% seen once. The study, taken as a whole, reports: It appeared that ankylosing spondylitis blood was characterized by a TCR beta motif of fewer than ten highly homologous variants.

No antigen has been assigned to these receptors. Sequencing used blood, either unsorted or a sorted T cell fraction (not recorded which). These receptors were taken from a male donor with ankylosing spondylitis.

This chain joins TRBV19 and TRBJ2-7; maybe TRBD1 (6 bases). The CDR3 loop spans 13 amino acids. V dropped 3 bases and J dropped 2 bases, with 8 bases sitting between them. Germline loops: CDR1 LNHDA, CDR2 SQIVND (reference sequence). The CDR3 sequence is CASSMKGAYEQYF. The CDR3 nucleotides read TGTGCCAGTAGTATGAAGGGGGCCTACGAGCAGTACTTC.

This clonotype was counted a few times. The chain combines TRBV12-3 or TRBV12-4 with TRBJ2-3; D may match TRBD1 or TRBD2 (5 bases each). This CDR3 contains 16 residues. Trimming removed 2 bases from V and 9 bases from J, with 21 bases in between. CDR3 region: CASSLRQGTSRGTQYF. The CDR3 DNA reads TGTGCCAGCAGTTTACGTCAAGGGACCAGTAGGGGCACGCAGTATTTT.

This clonotype showed up just a few times. The chain employs TRBV5-1 and TRBJ2-7, with 10 bases lining up with TRBD1. The CDR3 is made up of 15 amino acids. In germline, CDR1 is SGHRS, CDR2 YFSETQ. With 1 base clipped from V and 4 bases from J, the junction kept 5 bases outside the gene matches. Here the CDR3 reads CASSLRTGGTYEQYF. CDR3 nucleotides: TGCGCCAGCAGCTTGCGGACAGGGGGTACGTACGAGCAGTACTTC.

The rearrangement links TRBV5-6 to TRBJ2-4, with D tentatively TRBD2 (5 bases). V lost 1 base, J lost 1 base, and 6 bases lay in between. This CDR3 contains 14 residues. CDR1 and CDR2 (germline): SGHDT, YYEEEE. The CDR3 loop reads CASSLRGAKNIQYF. In DNA, the CDR3 is TGTGCCAGCAGCTTGCGAGGGGCCAAAAACATTCAGTACTTC.

In its sample, this clonotype was seen a few times. This sequence joins TRBV7-3 and TRBJ2-3; 8 bases match TRBD2. Germline V gives CDR1 SGHTA, CDR2 FQGTGA. V was pared by 0 bases and J by 2 bases, with 7 bases of the junction left unmatched. This CDR3 comprises 17 residues. Here the CDR3 reads CASSLTAAGAYTDTQYF. DNA for the CDR3: TGTGCCAGCAGCTTAACCGCAGCGGGGGCTTACACAGATACGCAGTATTTT.

The chain joins TRBV7-2 to TRBJ1-2; TRBD1 might be the D (6 bases). The CDR3 contains 15 residues. The germline CDR1 and CDR2 sequences are SGHTA and FQGNSA. Trimming stripped 5 bases from V and 9 bases from J, with 22 bases between. Here the CDR3 DNA reads TGTGCCAGCAGCCCCCTGGGGGGCTATCTTGTTCGCTACACCTTC. The encoded protein is CASSPLGGYLVRYTF.

This clonotype was recorded a few times. This sequence joins TRBV9 and TRBJ2-1, with 9 bases aligning to TRBD2. CDR3 length: 15 residues. Germline CDR1 SGDLS, CDR2 YYNGEE. V gave up 3 bases and J gave up 6 bases; unmatched junction bases: 7. CDR3 residues: CASSAGTSRFNEQFF. In DNA form, the CDR3 reads TGTGCCAGCAGCGCAGGGACTAGCCGGTTCAATGAGCAGTTCTTC.

The chain uses TRBV20-1 and TRBJ2-7; 8 bases fit TRBD2. Germline-derived CDR1 and CDR2 are DFQATT and SNEGSKA (reference sequence). The V and J ends lost 0 bases and 5 bases, in that order; junction bases with no gene match: 12. This CDR3 is built from 16 residues. CDR3 amino acids: CSARDLQREKVDEQYF. As DNA, the CDR3 is TGCAGTGCTAGAGATCTTCAGCGGGAGAAGGTTGACGAGCAGTACTTC.

The J gene is TRBJ1-2, the V gene TRBV7-9; 10 nucleotides line up with TRBD1. CDR1 is SEHNR and CDR2 is FQNEAQ in the germline V gene (reference sequence). V lost 5 bases to trimming and J lost 5 bases; unmatched junction nucleotides: 5. The CDR3 runs to 14 residues. The CDR3 loop reads CASSNGQGVYGYTF. The CDR3 coding sequence is TGTGCCAGCAGCAACGGACAGGGGGTGTATGGCTACACCTTC.

The chain joins TRBV5-5 to TRBJ2-7; D might be TRBD1 or TRBD2, each matching 5 bases. Germline CDR1 and CDR2: SGHKS and YYEKEE (reference sequence). The CDR3 sequence is 14 residues long. V lost 3 bases, J lost 0 bases, and 10 bases lay in between. The CDR3 spells CASSSGPTSYEQYF. Here the CDR3 DNA reads TGTGCCAGCAGCTCGGGGCCCACCTCCTACGAGCAGTACTTC.

The chain uses TRBV3-1 and TRBJ2-5, with D unclear. The CDR3 loop spans 15 amino acids. Trimming pared 1 base from V and 0 bases from J, leaving 9 bases between. Germline-derived CDR1 and CDR2 are LGHDT and YNNKEL (reference sequence). The CDR3 sequence: CASSQVLRHQETQYF. The CDR3 nucleotides are TGTGCCAGCAGCCAAGTTCTGCGCCACCAAGAGACCCAGTACTTC.

To note about this clonotype: Relative to the germline gene, one junction end is altered; a read error may explain this. The chain recombines TRBV29-1 with TRBJ2-5, with a tentative D call TRBD1 (5 bases). Germline lookup yields CDR1 SQVTM and CDR2 ANQGSEA. The CDR3 is 11 residues long. CDR3 in amino acids: CSVDGGALGHF. The CDR3 coding sequence is TGCAGCGTTGATGGTGGGGCGCTCGGCCACTTC.

This chain links TRBV5-1 with TRBJ2-5; weak D call: TRBD1 (5 bases). Germline CDR1 and CDR2: SGHRS and YFSETQ. V was clipped by 2 bases and J by 3 bases, with 11 bases between them. This CDR3 region has 14 residues. CDR3 bases: TGCGCCAGCAGCTTCAGGGTTGGCAAAGAGACCCAGTACTTC. Translating gives CASSFRVGKETQYF.

In this sample, this clonotype turned up a few times. The J gene is TRBJ2-2, the V gene TRBV6-1, with D possibly TRBD1 on 6 matching bases. The CDR3 totals 15 residues. V was pared by 8 bases and J by 1 base, with 14 bases between. CDR1 is MNHNS, CDR2 SASEGT, per germline. This CDR3 reads CASQRTERNTGELFF. The CDR3 region has the DNA TGTGCCAGCCAACGGACAGAGAGGAACACCGGGGAGCTGTTTTTT.

V gene TRBV29-1 combines with J gene TRBJ1-5; maybe TRBD1 (5 bases). V was shortened by 8 bases and J by 0 bases, with 38 bases between the two germline ends. CDR1 SQVTM and CDR2 ANQGSEA come from the germline V gene. The CDR3 is 22 amino acids. CDR3 nucleotide sequence: TGCAGCTCAAAAAAGAGGGGCCACTTTACCTGTAGCCTTGGGTATAGCAATCAGCCCCAGCATTTT. This gives the protein CSSKKRGHFTCSLGYSNQPQHF.

At least ten counts were recorded for this clonotype. The chain employs TRBV15 and TRBJ2-2; perhaps TRBD2 as D (6 bases). V dropped 4 bases and J dropped 0 bases, with 21 bases sitting between them. The CDR3 spans 19 residues. The germline CDR1 and CDR2 sequences are LNHNV and YYDKDF (reference sequence). CDR3 amino acids: CATSKLPGTLGPNTGELFF. The CDR3 DNA sequence: TGTGCCACCAGCAAACTCCCTGGGACTCTCGGACCGAACACCGGGGAGCTGTTTTTT.

The chain has TRBV7-9 and TRBJ2-1, with D perhaps given as TRBD1 or TRBD2 (6 bases each). The germline gives CDR1 SEHNR, CDR2 FQNEAQ (reference sequence). Deletions cut 2 bases from V and 9 bases from J, with 11 bases between. This CDR3 has 13 residues. CDR3 bases: TGTGCCAGCAGCTTAAGGGGGGCAGGTGAGCAGTTCTTC. Its protein product is CASSLRGAGEQFF.

A few counts support this clonotype. The rearrangement links TRBV6-1 to TRBJ1-1; D gene ambiguous. CDR3 length: 14 amino acids. The germline gives CDR1 MNHNS, CDR2 SASEGT. V lost 7 bases, J lost 0 bases, and 12 bases lay in between. This CDR3 reads CASNRHRMNTEAFF. In nucleotides, the CDR3 is TGTGCCAGCAATAGGCATCGGATGAACACTGAAGCTTTCTTT.

This clonotype showed up many times. The CDR3 sequence is CASSELQGGTQYF. CDR3 nucleotide sequence: TGTGCCAGCAGTGAACTCCAGGGTGGGACCCAGTACTTC. The chain recombines TRBV12-3 or TRBV12-4 with TRBJ2-5, with D possibly TRBD1 on 5 matching bases. The V end lost 5 bases, the J end lost 7 bases, and 14 bases lay between the germline ends. CDR3 length: 13 amino acids.